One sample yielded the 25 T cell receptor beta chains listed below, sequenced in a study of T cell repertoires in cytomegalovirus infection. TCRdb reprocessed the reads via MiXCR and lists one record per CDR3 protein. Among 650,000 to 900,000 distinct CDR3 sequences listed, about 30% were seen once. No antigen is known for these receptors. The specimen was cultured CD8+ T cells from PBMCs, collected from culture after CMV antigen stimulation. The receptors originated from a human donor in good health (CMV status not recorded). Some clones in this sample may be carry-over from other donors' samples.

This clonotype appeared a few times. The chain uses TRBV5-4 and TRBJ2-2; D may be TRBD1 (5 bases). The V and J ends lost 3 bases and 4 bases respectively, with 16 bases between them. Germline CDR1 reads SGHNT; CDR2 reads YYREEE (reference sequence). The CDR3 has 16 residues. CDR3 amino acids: CASSSNPDTVTGELFF. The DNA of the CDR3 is TGTGCCAGCAGCTCAAATCCGGACACCGTCACCGGGGAGCTGTTTTTT.

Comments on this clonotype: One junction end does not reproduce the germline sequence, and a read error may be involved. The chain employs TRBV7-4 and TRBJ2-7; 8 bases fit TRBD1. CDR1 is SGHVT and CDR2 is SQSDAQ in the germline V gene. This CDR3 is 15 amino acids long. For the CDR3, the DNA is TGTGCCAACAGCCTACTAGACAGGGGAGCGGACGAGCGGTACTTC. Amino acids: CANSLLDRGADERYF.

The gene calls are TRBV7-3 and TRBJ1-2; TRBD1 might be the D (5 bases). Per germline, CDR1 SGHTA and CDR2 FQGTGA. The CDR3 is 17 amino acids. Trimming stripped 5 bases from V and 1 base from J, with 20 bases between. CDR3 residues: CASSPTGSGDFNYGYTF. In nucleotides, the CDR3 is TGTGCCAGCAGCCCCACGGGGTCGGGGGATTTTAACTATGGCTACACCTTC.

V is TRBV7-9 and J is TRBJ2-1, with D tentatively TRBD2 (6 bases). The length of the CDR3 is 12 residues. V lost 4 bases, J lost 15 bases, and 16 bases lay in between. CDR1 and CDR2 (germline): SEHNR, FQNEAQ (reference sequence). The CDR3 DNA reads TGTGCCAGCAGCTCCCCGGGGCGGGGAGCGTTCTTC. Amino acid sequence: CASSSPGRGAFF.

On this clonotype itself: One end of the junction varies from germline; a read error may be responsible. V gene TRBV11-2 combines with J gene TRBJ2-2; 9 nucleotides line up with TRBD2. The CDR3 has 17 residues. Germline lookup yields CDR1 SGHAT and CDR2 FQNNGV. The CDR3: CSSSLVLAGEFPGELFF. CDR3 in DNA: TGTTCCAGCAGCTTAGTTTTAGCGGGGGAATTTCCCGGGGAGCTGTTTTTT.

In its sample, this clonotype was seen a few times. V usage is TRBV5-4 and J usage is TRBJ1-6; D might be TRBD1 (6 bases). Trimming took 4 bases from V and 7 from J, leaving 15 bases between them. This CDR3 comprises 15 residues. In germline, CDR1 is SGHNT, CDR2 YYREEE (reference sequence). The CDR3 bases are TGTGCCAGCAGCGCGACAGGTGAGAGGAATTCACCCCTCCACTTT. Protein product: CASSATGERNSPLHF.

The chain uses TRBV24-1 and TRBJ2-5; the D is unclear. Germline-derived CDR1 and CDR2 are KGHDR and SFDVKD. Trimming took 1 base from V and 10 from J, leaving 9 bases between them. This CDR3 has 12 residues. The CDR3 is CATSDFQGRQYF. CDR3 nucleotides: TGTGCCACCAGTGATTTCCAAGGGCGCCAGTACTTC.

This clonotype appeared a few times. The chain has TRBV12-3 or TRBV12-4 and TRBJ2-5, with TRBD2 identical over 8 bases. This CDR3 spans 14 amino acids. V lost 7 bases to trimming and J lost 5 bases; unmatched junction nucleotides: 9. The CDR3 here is CASTLPGGEETQYF. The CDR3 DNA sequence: TGTGCCAGCACCCTACCCGGGGGGGAGGAGACCCAGTACTTC.

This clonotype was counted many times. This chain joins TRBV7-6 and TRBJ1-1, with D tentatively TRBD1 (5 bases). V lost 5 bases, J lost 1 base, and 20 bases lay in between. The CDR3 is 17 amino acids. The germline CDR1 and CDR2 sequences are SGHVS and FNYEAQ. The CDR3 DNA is TGTGCCAGCAGCCCTAAGGGGAGCGGAGGGCCGAACACTGAAGCTTTCTTT. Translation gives CASSPKGSGGPNTEAFF.

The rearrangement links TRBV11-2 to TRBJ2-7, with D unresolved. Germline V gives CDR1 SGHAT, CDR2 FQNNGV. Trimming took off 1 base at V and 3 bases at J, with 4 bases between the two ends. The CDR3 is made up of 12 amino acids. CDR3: CASSLGLYEQYV. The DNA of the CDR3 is TGTGCCAGCAGCTTAGGGCTCTACGAGCAGTACGTC.

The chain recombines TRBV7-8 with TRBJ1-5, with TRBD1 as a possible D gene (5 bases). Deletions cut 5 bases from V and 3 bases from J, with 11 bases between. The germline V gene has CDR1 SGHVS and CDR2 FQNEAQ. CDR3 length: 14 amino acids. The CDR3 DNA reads TGTGCCAGCAGCCCACAGGAGATCAATCAGCCCCAGCATTTT. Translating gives CASSPQEINQPQHF.

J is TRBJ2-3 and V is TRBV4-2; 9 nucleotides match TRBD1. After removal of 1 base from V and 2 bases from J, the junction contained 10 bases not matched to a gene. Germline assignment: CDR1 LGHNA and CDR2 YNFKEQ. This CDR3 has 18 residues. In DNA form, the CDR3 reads TGTGCCAGCAGCCAAGTTCAGACCGGGACAGGGTCCACAGATACGCAGTATTTT. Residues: CASSQVQTGTGSTDTQYF.

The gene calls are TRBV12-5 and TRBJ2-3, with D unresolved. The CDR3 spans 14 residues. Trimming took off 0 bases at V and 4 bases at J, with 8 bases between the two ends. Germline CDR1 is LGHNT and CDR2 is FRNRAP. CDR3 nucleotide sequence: TGTGCTAGTGGTTTGGTCGCAGGAGCAGATACGCAGTATTTT. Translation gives CASGLVAGADTQYF.

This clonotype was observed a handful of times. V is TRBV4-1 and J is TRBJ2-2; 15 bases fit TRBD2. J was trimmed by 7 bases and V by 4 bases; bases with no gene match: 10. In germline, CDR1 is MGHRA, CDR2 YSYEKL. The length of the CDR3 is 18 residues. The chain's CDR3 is CASSLTGLAGGSNGELFF. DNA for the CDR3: TGCGCCAGCAGCCTGACCGGACTAGCGGGGGGGTCGAACGGGGAGCTGTTTTTT.

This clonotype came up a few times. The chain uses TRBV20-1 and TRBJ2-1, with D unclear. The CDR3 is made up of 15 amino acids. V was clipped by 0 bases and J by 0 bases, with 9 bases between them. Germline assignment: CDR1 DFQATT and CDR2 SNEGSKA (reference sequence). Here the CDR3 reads CSARDGSFSYNEQFF. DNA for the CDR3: TGCAGTGCTAGAGATGGAAGTTTCTCCTACAATGAGCAGTTCTTC.

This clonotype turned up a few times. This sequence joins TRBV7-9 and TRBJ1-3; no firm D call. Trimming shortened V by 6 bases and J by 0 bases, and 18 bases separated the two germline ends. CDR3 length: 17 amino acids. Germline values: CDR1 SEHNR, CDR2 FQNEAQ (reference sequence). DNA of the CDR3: TGTGCCAGCAGACCCGCCCCGGTACGGTTCTCTGGAAACACCATATATTTT. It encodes CASRPAPVRFSGNTIYF.

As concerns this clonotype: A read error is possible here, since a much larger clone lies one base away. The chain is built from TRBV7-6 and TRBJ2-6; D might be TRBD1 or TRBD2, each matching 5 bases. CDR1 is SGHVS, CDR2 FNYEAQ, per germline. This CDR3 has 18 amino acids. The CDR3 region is CASSHGTMDYSWANVLTF. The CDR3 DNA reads TGTGCCAGCAGCCACGGGACCATGGATTACTCTTGGGCCAACGTCCTGACTTTC.

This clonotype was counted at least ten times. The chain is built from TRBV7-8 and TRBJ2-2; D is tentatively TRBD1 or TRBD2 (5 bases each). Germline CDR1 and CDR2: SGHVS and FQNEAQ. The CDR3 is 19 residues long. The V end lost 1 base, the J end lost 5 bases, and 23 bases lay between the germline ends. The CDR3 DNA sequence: TGTGCCAGCAGCTTAGGGCGCCGGGACCGAAGGTCTTGGACCGGGGAGCTGTTTTTT. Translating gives CASSLGRRDRRSWTGELFF.

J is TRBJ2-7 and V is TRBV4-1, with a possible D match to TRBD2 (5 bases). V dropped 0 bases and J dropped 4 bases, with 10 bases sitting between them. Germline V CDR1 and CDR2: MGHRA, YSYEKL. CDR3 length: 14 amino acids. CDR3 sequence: CASSQDLGRYEQYF. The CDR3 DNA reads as TGCGCCAGCAGCCAAGATCTGGGGAGATACGAGCAGTACTTC.

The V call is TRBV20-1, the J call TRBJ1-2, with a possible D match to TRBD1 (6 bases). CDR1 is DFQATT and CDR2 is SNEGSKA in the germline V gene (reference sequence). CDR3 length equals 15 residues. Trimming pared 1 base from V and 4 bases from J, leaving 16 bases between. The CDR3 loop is CSARAGVTMGYGYTF. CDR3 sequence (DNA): TGCAGTGCTAGAGCAGGGGTGACTATGGGCTATGGCTACACCTTC.

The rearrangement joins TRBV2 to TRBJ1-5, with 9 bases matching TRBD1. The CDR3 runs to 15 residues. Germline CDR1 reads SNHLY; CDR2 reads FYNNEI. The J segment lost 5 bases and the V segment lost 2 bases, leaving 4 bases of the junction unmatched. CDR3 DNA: TGTGCCAGCAGTGAAACGGGACAGGGCTATCAGCCCCAGCATTTT. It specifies CASSETGQGYQPQHF.

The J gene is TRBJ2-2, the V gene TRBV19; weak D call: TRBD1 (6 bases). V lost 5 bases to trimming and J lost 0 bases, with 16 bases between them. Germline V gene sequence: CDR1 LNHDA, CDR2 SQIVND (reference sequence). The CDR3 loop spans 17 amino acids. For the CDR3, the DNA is TGTGCCAGTAGTCCACTCTCCGGGACACCGAACACCGGGGAGCTGTTTTTT. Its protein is CASSPLSGTPNTGELFF. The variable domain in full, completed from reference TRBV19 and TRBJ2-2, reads DGGITQSPKYLFRKEGQNVTLSCEQNLNHDAMYWYRQDPGQGLRLIYYSQIVNDFQKGDIAEGYSVSREKKESFPLTVTSAQKNPTAFYLCASSPLSGTPNTGELFFGEGSRLTVL.

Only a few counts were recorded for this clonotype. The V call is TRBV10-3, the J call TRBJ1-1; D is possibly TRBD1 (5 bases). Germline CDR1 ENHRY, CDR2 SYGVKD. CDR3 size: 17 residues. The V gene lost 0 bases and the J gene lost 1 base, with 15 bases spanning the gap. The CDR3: CAISESRRGRQNTEAFF. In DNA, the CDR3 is TGTGCCATCAGTGAGTCAAGAAGGGGTCGCCAGAACACTGAAGCTTTCTTT.

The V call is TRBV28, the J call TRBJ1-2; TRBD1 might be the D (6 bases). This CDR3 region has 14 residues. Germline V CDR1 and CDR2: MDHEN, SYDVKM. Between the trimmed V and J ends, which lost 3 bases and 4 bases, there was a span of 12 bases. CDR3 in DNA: TGTGCCAGCAGTTTGGGGGCAGAGAGCTATGGCTACACCTTC. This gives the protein CASSLGAESYGYTF.

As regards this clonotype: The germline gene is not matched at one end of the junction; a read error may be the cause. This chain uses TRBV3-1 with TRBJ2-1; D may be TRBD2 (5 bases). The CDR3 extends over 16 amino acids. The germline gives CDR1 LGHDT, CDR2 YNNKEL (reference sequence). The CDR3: CASSRPGVSSYNEQFF. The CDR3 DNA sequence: TGTGCTAGCAGCCGACCCGGGGTGAGCTCCTACAATGAGCAGTTCTTC.